Listed below are T cell receptor beta chains from one sample, sequenced in a study of T cell responses to AZD1222 COVID-19 vaccine. Clones were read by immunoSEQ multiplex PCR, and TCRdb kept only the in-frame ones, dropping some. The table records more than 85,000 clones, around 93% of them present only once. This specimen consisted of peripheral blood, obtained 28 days after the second AZD1222 dose. The receptors here all came from an adult who received the AZD1222 COVID-19 vaccine. Each CDR3 is given with its conserved first and last residue. A D gene is named only where the DNA matches it firmly. The listing skips clone size in some rows; elsewhere it reads once, few, many or a size class.

j_gene: TRBJ1-2; d_gene: NA; v_gene: TRBV12-3/TRBV12-4; abundance: NA; CDR3aa: CASRRTSNYGYTF; CDR3nt: TGTGCCAGCAGGCGGACGTCTAACTATGGCTACACCTTC
j_gene: TRBJ2-7; d_gene: TRBD2; v_gene: TRBV12-3/TRBV12-4; abundance: once; CDR3aa: CASSYGRAAEQYF; CDR3nt: TGTGCCAGCAGTTACGGGAGGGCCGCCGAGCAGTACTTC
j_gene: TRBJ1-4; d_gene: NA; v_gene: TRBV18; abundance: NA; CDR3aa: CASSPGVGEKLFF; CDR3nt: TGTGCCAGCTCACCAGGGGTTGGTGAAAAACTGTTTTTT
j_gene: TRBJ2-1; d_gene: NA; v_gene: TRBV12-3/TRBV12-4; abundance: NA; CDR3aa: CASSLTHNEQFF; CDR3nt: TGTGCCAGCAGTTTGACCCACAATGAGCAGTTCTTC
j_gene: TRBJ1-1; d_gene: NA; v_gene: TRBV5-5; abundance: NA; CDR3aa: CASSGLVQNTEAFF; CDR3nt: TGTGCCAGCAGCGGACTGGTCCAGAACACTGAAGCTTTCTTT
j_gene: TRBJ1-1; d_gene: NA; v_gene: TRBV5-1; abundance: few; CDR3aa: CASSFRPPNTEAFF; CDR3nt: TGCGCCAGCAGCTTTCGGCCTCCGAACACTGAAGCTTTCTTT
j_gene: TRBJ1-5; d_gene: NA; v_gene: TRBV11-2; abundance: NA; CDR3aa: CASSLTGGSGNQPQHF; CDR3nt: TGTGCCAGCAGCTTAACCGGGGGCTCGGGCAATCAGCCCCAGCATTTT
j_gene: TRBJ2-3; d_gene: TRBD2; v_gene: TRBV14; abundance: NA; CDR3aa: CASSHFTGGLTDTQYF; CDR3nt: TGTGCCAGCAGCCATTTTACGGGGGGGCTGACAGATACGCAGTATTTT
j_gene: TRBJ2-3; d_gene: NA; v_gene: TRBV29-1; abundance: NA; CDR3aa: CSVDSSNTQYF; CDR3nt: TGCAGCGTAGATTCTAGTAATACGCAGTATTTT
j_gene: TRBJ1-2; d_gene: NA; v_gene: TRBV4-2; abundance: NA; CDR3aa: CASSQVPNNYGYTF; CDR3nt: TGTGCCAGCAGCCAAGTACCGAATAACTATGGCTACACCTTC
j_gene: TRBJ1-2; d_gene: NA; v_gene: TRBV6-5; abundance: NA; CDR3aa: CASSRERYGYTF; CDR3nt: TGTGCCAGCAGTAGGGAAAGATATGGCTACACCTTC
j_gene: TRBJ2-6; d_gene: NA; v_gene: TRBV28; abundance: few; CDR3aa: CASSDPANVLTF; CDR3nt: TGTGCCAGCAGTGACCCGGCCAACGTCCTGACTTTC
j_gene: TRBJ1-6; d_gene: NA; v_gene: TRBV12-3/TRBV12-4; abundance: once; CDR3aa: CASSFDRNSPLHF; CDR3nt: TGTGCCAGCAGTTTCGATAGAAATTCGCCCCTCCACTTT
j_gene: TRBJ1-1; d_gene: NA; v_gene: TRBV10-1; abundance: NA; CDR3aa: CASREGSPGTEAFF; CDR3nt: TGCGCCAGCAGGGAGGGGTCTCCGGGCACTGAAGCTTTCTTT
j_gene: TRBJ1-6; d_gene: NA; v_gene: TRBV14; abundance: NA; CDR3aa: CASSQQDFGNSPLHF; CDR3nt: TGTGCCAGCAGCCAACAGGATTTCGGTAATTCACCCCTCCACTTT
j_gene: TRBJ1-2; d_gene: NA; v_gene: TRBV29-1; abundance: NA; CDR3aa: CSVETTHYGYTF; CDR3nt: TGCAGCGTTGAGACCACCCACTATGGCTACACCTTC
j_gene: TRBJ1-3; d_gene: NA; v_gene: TRBV4-1; abundance: NA; CDR3aa: CASSQVGSSGNTIYF; CDR3nt: TGCGCCAGCAGCCAGGTGGGCAGCTCTGGAAACACCATATATTTT
j_gene: TRBJ1-2; d_gene: NA; v_gene: TRBV6-1; abundance: NA; CDR3aa: CASSEGRRTFYGYTF; CDR3nt: TGTGCCAGCAGTGAGGGACGGCGAACCTTCTATGGCTACACCTTC
j_gene: TRBJ2-3; d_gene: TRBD1; v_gene: TRBV13; abundance: NA; CDR3aa: CASSPTAGTGGADTQYF; CDR3nt: TGTGCCAGCAGTCCAACGGCCGGGACAGGGGGCGCAGATACGCAGTATTTT
j_gene: TRBJ1-2; d_gene: TRBD1; v_gene: TRBV2; abundance: NA; CDR3aa: CASSGTGEAYGYTF; CDR3nt: TGTGCCAGCAGCGGGACAGGGGAGGCGTATGGCTACACCTTC
j_gene: TRBJ2-5; d_gene: TRBD2; v_gene: TRBV4-1; abundance: NA; CDR3aa: CASSHIAGDQETQYF; CDR3nt: TGCGCCAGCAGCCACATAGCGGGGGACCAAGAGACCCAGTACTTC
j_gene: TRBJ1-2; d_gene: NA; v_gene: TRBV27; abundance: NA; CDR3aa: CASSLSISSLGGQFNYGYTF; CDR3nt: TGTGCCAGCAGTTTATCGATTTCGTCTCTGGGAGGGCAGTTTAACTATGGCTACACCTTC
j_gene: TRBJ1-1; d_gene: NA; v_gene: TRBV18; abundance: NA; CDR3aa: CASSPRGIGLSSAEAFF; CDR3nt: TGTGCCAGCTCACCACGGGGAATTGGGCTGTCATCGGCGGAAGCTTTCTTT
j_gene: TRBJ2-7; d_gene: NA; v_gene: TRBV29-1; abundance: NA; CDR3aa: CSVGSRGLYEQYF; CDR3nt: TGCAGCGTGGGATCCAGGGGTCTCTACGAGCAGTACTTC
j_gene: TRBJ2-7; d_gene: TRBD2; v_gene: TRBV4-1; abundance: NA; CDR3aa: CASSQGSSGSQGSYEQYF; CDR3nt: TGCGCCAGCAGCCAAGGAAGTAGCGGGAGCCAGGGTTCCTACGAGCAGTACTTC
j_gene: TRBJ1-3; d_gene: NA; v_gene: TRBV7-6; abundance: NA; CDR3aa: CASSLIQNSGNTIYF; CDR3nt: TGTGCCAGCAGCTTAATTCAGAACTCTGGAAACACCATATATTTT
j_gene: TRBJ2-2; d_gene: NA; v_gene: TRBV5-8; abundance: NA; CDR3aa: CASSFSSGELFF; CDR3nt: TGTGCCAGCAGCTTTAGCTCCGGGGAGCTGTTTTTT
j_gene: TRBJ2-7; d_gene: TRBD1; v_gene: TRBV5-4; abundance: NA; CDR3aa: CASSPGTDSSYEQYF; CDR3nt: TGTGCCAGCAGCCCCGGGACAGACAGCTCCTACGAGCAGTACTTC
j_gene: TRBJ1-2; d_gene: NA; v_gene: TRBV12-5; abundance: NA; CDR3aa: CASGPGTGWGGYTF; CDR3nt: TGTGCTAGTGGTCCCGGAACAGGGTGGGGAGGCTACACCTTC
j_gene: TRBJ1-5; d_gene: NA; v_gene: TRBV27; abundance: NA; CDR3aa: CASSLNQGQPQHF; CDR3nt: TGTGCCAGCAGTTTAAATCAAGGTCAGCCCCAGCATTTT
j_gene: TRBJ1-2; d_gene: NA; v_gene: TRBV5-1; abundance: NA; CDR3aa: CASSSTGANYGYTF; CDR3nt: TGCGCCAGCAGCTCGACAGGCGCTAACTATGGCTACACCTTC
j_gene: TRBJ1-2; d_gene: NA; v_gene: TRBV11-2; abundance: NA; CDR3aa: CASSTTGRVYTF; CDR3nt: TGTGCCAGCAGCACGACCGGACGGGTCTACACCTTC
j_gene: TRBJ2-3; d_gene: TRBD1; v_gene: TRBV9; abundance: NA; CDR3aa: CASSVGGQGTDTQYF; CDR3nt: TGTGCCAGCAGCGTAGGCGGACAGGGGACAGATACGCAGTATTTT
j_gene: TRBJ1-2; d_gene: TRBD1; v_gene: TRBV6-5; abundance: NA; CDR3aa: CASSYSRRTGNGYTF; CDR3nt: TGTGCCAGCAGTTACTCGAGACGGACAGGGAACGGCTACACCTTC
j_gene: TRBJ1-3; d_gene: NA; v_gene: TRBV19; abundance: NA; CDR3aa: CACGTYGNTIYF; CDR3nt: TGTGCCTGTGGGACATATGGAAACACCATATATTTT
j_gene: TRBJ1-6; d_gene: TRBD1; v_gene: TRBV3-1/TRBV3-2; abundance: NA; CDR3aa: CASSLRDSYNSPLHF; CDR3nt: TGTGCCAGCAGCCTCCGGGACAGCTATAATTCACCCCTCCACTTT
j_gene: TRBJ1-6; d_gene: NA; v_gene: TRBV6-1; abundance: once; CDR3aa: CASSEQGNNNSPLHF; CDR3nt: TGTGCCAGCAGTGAACAGGGGAACAATAATTCACCCCTCCACTTT
j_gene: TRBJ2-7; d_gene: NA; v_gene: TRBV27; abundance: NA; CDR3aa: CASSLTRTYEQYF; CDR3nt: TGTGCCAGCAGTTTAACCCGGACCTACGAGCAGTACTTC
j_gene: TRBJ2-5; d_gene: TRBD1; v_gene: TRBV18; abundance: NA; CDR3aa: CASSRGGEETQYF; CDR3nt: TGTGCCAGCTCACGAGGGGGCGAAGAGACCCAGTACTTC
j_gene: TRBJ2-5; d_gene: NA; v_gene: TRBV15; abundance: once; CDR3aa: CATSRDGRRETQYF; CDR3nt: TGTGCCACCAGCAGAGATGGTCGGCGGGAGACCCAGTACTTC